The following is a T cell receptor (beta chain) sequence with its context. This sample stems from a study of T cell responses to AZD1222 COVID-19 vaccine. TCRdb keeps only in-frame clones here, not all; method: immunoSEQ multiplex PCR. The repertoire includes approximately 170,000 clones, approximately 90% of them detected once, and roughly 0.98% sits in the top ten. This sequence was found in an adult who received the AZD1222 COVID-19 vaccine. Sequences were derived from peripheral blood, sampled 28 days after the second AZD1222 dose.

The CDR3 bases are TGTGCCAGCAGCTTAAATGAGCAGTTCTTC. Translation: CASSLNEQFF. The V call is TRBV11-2, the J call TRBJ2-1; D is unclear. This CDR3 is 10 amino acids long. Trimming left V 2 bases short and J 7 bases short, with 0 bases between. Germline V gene lookup returns CDR1 SGHAT and CDR2 FQNNGV.